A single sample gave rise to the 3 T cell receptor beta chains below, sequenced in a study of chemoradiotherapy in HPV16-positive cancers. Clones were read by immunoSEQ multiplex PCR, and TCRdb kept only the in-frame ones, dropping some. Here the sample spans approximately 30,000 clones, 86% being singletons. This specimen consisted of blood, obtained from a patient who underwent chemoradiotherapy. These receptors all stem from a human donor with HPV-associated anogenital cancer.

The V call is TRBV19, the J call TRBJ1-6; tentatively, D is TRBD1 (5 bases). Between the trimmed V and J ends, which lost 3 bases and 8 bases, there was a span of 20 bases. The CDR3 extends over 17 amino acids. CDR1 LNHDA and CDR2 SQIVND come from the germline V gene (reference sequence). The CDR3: CASSMLGIGQGDSPLHF. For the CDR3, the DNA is TGTGCCAGTAGTATGCTTGGAATAGGGCAGGGAGATTCACCCCTCCACTTT.

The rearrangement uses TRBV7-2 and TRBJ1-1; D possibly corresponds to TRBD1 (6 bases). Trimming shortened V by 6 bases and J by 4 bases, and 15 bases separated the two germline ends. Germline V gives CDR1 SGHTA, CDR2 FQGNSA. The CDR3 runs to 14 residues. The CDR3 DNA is TGTGCCAGCAGTTACTCAGGGGAGGGCACTGAAGCTTTCTTT. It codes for CASSYSGEGTEAFF.

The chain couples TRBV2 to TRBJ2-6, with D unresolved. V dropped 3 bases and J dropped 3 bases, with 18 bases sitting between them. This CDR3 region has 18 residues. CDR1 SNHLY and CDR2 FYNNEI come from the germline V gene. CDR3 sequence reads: CASSEIGLLNGGANVLTF. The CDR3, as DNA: TGTGCCAGCAGTGAGATAGGGCTTCTAAACGGTGGGGCCAACGTCCTGACTTTC.